This T cell receptor beta chain emerged from a study of OX40 agonist ivuxolimab in advanced cancers. About the research overall: Each patient was given ivuxolimab into a vein every 2 weeks, at 0.01 to 10 mg/kg. Having had anti-PD-1, anti-PD-L1 or anti-CTLA-4 therapy before was allowed, and approximately 40% had some. Study results and limitations: Certain nonresponding patients likewise had low normalized T-cell clonal expansion.

Some clones are missing from TCRdb's copy, which holds only in-frame ones; the method was immunoSEQ multiplex PCR. The table lists about 77,000 clones, approximately 92% of them singletons, with 0.32% in the top ten. Of note for this clone: Its antigen remains unknown.

Germline lookup yields CDR1 KGHSH and CDR2 LQKENI. The CDR3 is 14 residues long. Trimming at V came to 2 bases and at J to 6 bases, leaving 6 bases not matched to a gene. The sequence was obtained from an adult with an advanced solid tumor such as melanoma, head and neck, liver or kidney cancer. J is TRBJ1-1 and V is TRBV18, with 7 bases fitting TRBD1. The sample in question was CD4+ or CD8+ T cells sorted from blood, obtained in a trial of the OX40 agonist ivuxolimab. The CDR3, as DNA: TGTGCCAGCTCACCATACAGGGGAGACGCTGAAGCTTTCTTT. It specifies CASSPYRGDAEAFF.